The rows below give T cell receptor beta chains drawn from one sample of a study of Graves' ophthalmopathy and Graves' hyperthyroidism. MiXCR, run by TCRdb on the multiplex PCR reads, gives a single entry per CDR3 protein. The sample lists 600,000 to 650,000 distinct CDR3 sequences; 20% to 25% were seen once. Sample: peripheral blood. These receptors all stem from a woman under 30 with stable Graves' hyperthyroidism. Some clones in this sample may be carry-over from other donors' samples. Both conserved end residues are part of each CDR3. The order of the fields is D gene, J gene, V gene, clone size, CDR3 DNA, CDR3 protein. A D gene is named only where the DNA matches it firmly. Not all rows give a size; the values are once, few, many and, for expanded clones, a class.

NA | TRBJ1-6 | TRBV7-8 | many | TGTGCCAGCAGCCTTATTAATTATAGCTCCTATAATTCACCCCTCCACTTT | CASSLINYSSYNSPLHF
TRBD1 | TRBJ2-7 | TRBV10-1 | many | TGCGCCAGCAGCTGGACAGGGGGCGCCGAGCAGTACTTC | CASSWTGGAEQYF
TRBD1 | TRBJ1-2 | TRBV4-2 | many | TGTGCCAGCAGCCCGATGGGACAGGGCGGGACGATGACCTATGGCTACACCTTC | CASSPMGQGGTMTYGYTF
NA | TRBJ1-1 | TRBV5-1 | many | TGCGCCAGCAGCCTACTCTCAGGGGACACTGAAGCTTTCTTT | CASSLLSGDTEAFF
TRBD1 | TRBJ1-1 | TRBV5-1 | NA | TGCGCCAGCAGCACATGGGACAGGGCTTCCACTGAAGCTTTCTTT | CASSTWDRASTEAFF
NA | TRBJ1-1 | TRBV28 | NA | TGTGCCAGCTCCCTGAGAGTCCTCATGAACACTGAAGCTTTCTTT | CASSLRVLMNTEAFF
NA | TRBJ1-5 | TRBV29-1 | NA | TGCAGCGTTGGCGAGGGGGGTAATCAGCCCCAGCATTTT | CSVGEGGNQPQHF
TRBD1 | TRBJ2-7 | TRBV12-3/TRBV12-4 | few | TGTGCCAGCAGTTTTGAGACAGGGGGCAACGAGCAGTACTTC | CASSFETGGNEQYF
NA | TRBJ1-2 | TRBV15 | many | TGTGCCACCAGCAGAGATTTGGCAGGAAATGGCTACACCTTC | CATSRDLAGNGYTF
NA | TRBJ1-1 | TRBV19 | many | TGTGCCAGTAGTAGTCAGGGATTTGGCACTGAAGCTTTCTTT | CASSSQGFGTEAFF
NA | TRBJ1-6 | TRBV30 | many | TGTGCCTGGAGTTGGGGCAGTCTCAATTCACCCCTCCACTTT | CAWSWGSLNSPLHF
TRBD1 | TRBJ2-7 | TRBV6-1 | many | TGTGCCAGTAAACCAGGGACAGGTTCTCACTACGAGCAGTACTTC | CASKPGTGSHYEQYF
NA | TRBJ2-2 | TRBV28 | NA | TGTGCCAGCAGTCCTGGTTACGGGGAGCTGTTTTTT | CASSPGYGELFF
NA | TRBJ2-7 | TRBV6-1 | many | TGTGCCAGCACAGTTCGGGGGAAGGACGAGCAGTACTTC | CASTVRGKDEQYF
NA | TRBJ1-2 | TRBV7-2 | few | TGTGCCAGCAGCGCCGGGCCTTATGGCTACACCTTC | CASSAGPYGYTF
TRBD1 | TRBJ1-5 | TRBV6-1 | many | TGTGCCAGCAGTGGGGGACAGGGGGGATTTCAGCCCCAGCATTTT | CASSGGQGGFQPQHF
TRBD1 | TRBJ1-1 | TRBV6-1 | NA | TGTGCCAGCAGTGATAGGACAGGGGCATACACTGAAGCTTTCTTT | CASSDRTGAYTEAFF
NA | TRBJ2-1 | TRBV7-9 | NA | TGTGCCAGCAGCCCCGACGGAAACAATGAGCAGTTCTTC | CASSPDGNNEQFF
NA | TRBJ2-2 | TRBV28 | many | TGTGCCAGCAGTATACCCGGATGGAGGGGGCGTAACACCGGGGAGCTGTTTTTT | CASSIPGWRGRNTGELFF
NA | TRBJ1-1 | TRBV18 | NA | TGTGCCAGCTCACCTCCCCGGACTGGGGCGAACACTGAAGCTTTCTTT | CASSPPRTGANTEAFF
TRBD2 | TRBJ2-5 | TRBV3-1 | NA | TGTGCCAGCAGCCGACTAGCGGGGGTAGGGACCCAGTACTTC | CASSRLAGVGTQYF
NA | TRBJ1-1 | TRBV20-1 | many | TGCAGAGGCACGGCGGGGACCGGGTCGCCTGAAGCTTTCTTT | CRGTAGTGSPEAFF
NA | TRBJ2-5 | TRBV19 | many | TGTGCCAGTAGAGGGGACATTTCCCAAGAGACCCAGTACTTC | CASRGDISQETQYF
TRBD1 | TRBJ2-5 | TRBV18 | few | TGTGCCAGCTCACCATCCCGACAGGGTAGCCAAGAGACCCAGTACTTC | CASSPSRQGSQETQYF
NA | TRBJ1-2 | TRBV11-2 | NA | TGTGCCAGCAGCTTAACTCTGTTTGTAAGGGAGAGAGATGGCTACACCTTC | CASSLTLFVRERDGYTF
NA | TRBJ1-1 | TRBV19 | NA | TGTGCCAGTAGTATACCGATAACGAACACTGAAGCTTTCTTT | CASSIPITNTEAFF
NA | TRBJ2-7 | TRBV27 | many | TGTGCCAGCAGTGACCGACACCGCGGATACTTC | CASSDRHRGYF
NA | TRBJ1-2 | TRBV5-1 | many | TGCGCCAGCAGCTTGGAGGCAGGCCACTATGGCTACACCTTC | CASSLEAGHYGYTF
NA | TRBJ2-2 | TRBV28 | NA | TGTGCCAGCCGTGCGGGGTACACCGGGGAGCTGTTTTTT | CASRAGYTGELFF
NA | TRBJ1-1 | TRBV6-1 | many | TGTGCCAGCAGTGAGAACGGGGGGGTAGGAAACACTGAAGCTTTCTTT | CASSENGGVGNTEAFF
NA | TRBJ1-1 | TRBV6-2/TRBV6-3 | many | TGTGCCAGCAGTTACCATCTCAGCACTGAAGCTTTCTTT | CASSYHLSTEAFF
TRBD1 | TRBJ1-3 | TRBV13 | few | TGTGCCAGCAGCTCGTCGACCGGGACAGAAATCCCCTACTCTGGAAACACCATATATTTT | CASSSSTGTEIPYSGNTIYF
TRBD2 | TRBJ2-7 | TRBV28 | few | TGTGCCAGCAGTTTAAGCCTCTCTAGCGGGAGGGCCAATTACGAGCAGTACTTC | CASSLSLSSGRANYEQYF
TRBD1 | TRBJ1-5 | TRBV20-1 | many | TGCAGTGCTAAAAGCCGGGACAGGGGCTACAATCAGCCCCAGCATTTT | CSAKSRDRGYNQPQHF
NA | TRBJ2-4 | TRBV20-1 | many | TGCAGTGCTAGAGAAGGGGGGGCGGCCAAAAACATTCAGTACTTC | CSAREGGAAKNIQYF
NA | TRBJ1-1 | TRBV6-2/TRBV6-3 | NA | TGTGCCAGCAGTTATCCGGGACTGAGGCGAGGCACTGAAGCTTTCTTT | CASSYPGLRRGTEAFF
NA | TRBJ2-2 | TRBV28 | NA | TGTGCCAGCAGCTACAGGGTTAAGCTGTTTTTT | CASSYRVKLFF
TRBD1 | TRBJ1-5 | TRBV6-5 | many | TGTGCCGGGGCCATCGGACAGGGGACGAGAAAGCCCCAGCATTTT | CAGAIGQGTRKPQHF
NA | TRBJ1-2 | TRBV29-1 | many | TGCAGCGTTGCCGAGCCCCTTTATGGCTACACCTTC | CSVAEPLYGYTF
TRBD1 | TRBJ1-1 | TRBV11-1 | NA | TGTGCCAGCAGCCGGCGGGCACAGGGGAGGAGGAACACTGAAGCTTTCTTT | CASSRRAQGRRNTEAFF
TRBD1 | TRBJ2-7 | TRBV19 | few | TGTGCCAGTAGACTGACAGGGGGCCACGAGCAGTACTTC | CASRLTGGHEQYF
TRBD1 | TRBJ1-5 | TRBV12-3/TRBV12-4 | NA | TGTGCCAGCAGTTTTAAGGGACAGGAGTTTTCACGGGGTCAGCCCCAGCATTTT | CASSFKGQEFSRGQPQHF
NA | TRBJ1-1 | TRBV28 | few | TGTGCCAGCAGTTTGTCTGGGGTCCCCACTGAAGCTTTCTTT | CASSLSGVPTEAFF